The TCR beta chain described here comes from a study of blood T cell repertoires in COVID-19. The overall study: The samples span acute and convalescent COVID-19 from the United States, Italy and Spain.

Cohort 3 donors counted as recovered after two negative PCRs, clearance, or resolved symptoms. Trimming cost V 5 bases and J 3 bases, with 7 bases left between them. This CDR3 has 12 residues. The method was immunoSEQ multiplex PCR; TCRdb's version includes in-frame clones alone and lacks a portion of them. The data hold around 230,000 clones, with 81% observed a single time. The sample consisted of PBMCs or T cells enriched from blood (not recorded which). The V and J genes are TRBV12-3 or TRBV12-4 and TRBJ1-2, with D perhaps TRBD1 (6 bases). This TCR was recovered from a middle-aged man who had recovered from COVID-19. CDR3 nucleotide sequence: TGTGCCAGCAGTACAGGGCACTATGGCTACACCTTC. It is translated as CASSTGHYGYTF.